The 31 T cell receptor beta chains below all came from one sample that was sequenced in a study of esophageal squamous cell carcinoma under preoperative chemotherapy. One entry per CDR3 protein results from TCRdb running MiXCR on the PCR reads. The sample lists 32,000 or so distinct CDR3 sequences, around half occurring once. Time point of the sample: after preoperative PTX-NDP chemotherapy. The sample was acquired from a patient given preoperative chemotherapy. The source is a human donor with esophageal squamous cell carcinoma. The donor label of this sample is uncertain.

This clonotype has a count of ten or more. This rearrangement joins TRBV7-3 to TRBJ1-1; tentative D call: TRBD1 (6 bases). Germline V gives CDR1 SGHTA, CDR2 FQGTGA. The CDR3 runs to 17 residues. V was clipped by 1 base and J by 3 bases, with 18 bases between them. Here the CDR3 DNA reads TGTGCCAGCAGCTTAAGGGGTGGTCAGGGGTTTTACACTGAAGCTTTCTTT. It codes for CASSLRGGQGFYTEAFF.

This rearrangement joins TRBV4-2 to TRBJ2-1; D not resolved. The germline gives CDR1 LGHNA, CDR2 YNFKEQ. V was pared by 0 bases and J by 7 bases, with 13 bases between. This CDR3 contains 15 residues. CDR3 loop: CASSQEHSGRNEQFF. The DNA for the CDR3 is TGTGCCAGCAGCCAAGAACACAGTGGTAGGAATGAGCAGTTCTTC.

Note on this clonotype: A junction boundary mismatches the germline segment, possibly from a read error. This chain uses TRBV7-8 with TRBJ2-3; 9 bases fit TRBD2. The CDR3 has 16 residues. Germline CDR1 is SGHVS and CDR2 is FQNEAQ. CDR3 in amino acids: CASRDLAGGPRETQYF. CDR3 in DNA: TGTGCCAGCAGGGACCTCGCGGGGGGGCCCCGAGAGACCCAGTATTTC.

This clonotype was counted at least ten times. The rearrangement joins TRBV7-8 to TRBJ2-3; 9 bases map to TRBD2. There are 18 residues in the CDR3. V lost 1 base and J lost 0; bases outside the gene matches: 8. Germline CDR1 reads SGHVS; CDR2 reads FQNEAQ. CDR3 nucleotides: TGTGCCAGCAGCTTAGGTGGGACTAGCTACACTAGCACAGATACGCAGTATTTT. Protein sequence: CASSLGGTSYTSTDTQYF. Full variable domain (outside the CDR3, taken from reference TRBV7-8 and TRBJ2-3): GAGVSQSPRYKVAKRGQDVALRCDPISGHVSLFWYQQALGQGPEFLTYFQNEAQLDKSGLPSDRFFAERPEGSVSTLKIQRTQQEDSAVYLCASSLGGTSYTSTDTQYFGPGTRLTVL.

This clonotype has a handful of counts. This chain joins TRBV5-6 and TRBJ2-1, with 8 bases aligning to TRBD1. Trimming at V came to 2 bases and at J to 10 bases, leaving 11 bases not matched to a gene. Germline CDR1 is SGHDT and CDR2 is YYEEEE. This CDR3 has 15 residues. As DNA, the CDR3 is TGTGCCAGCAGCTTCTACGAGATGGACAGGGTCGAGCAGTTCTTC. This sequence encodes CASSFYEMDRVEQFF.

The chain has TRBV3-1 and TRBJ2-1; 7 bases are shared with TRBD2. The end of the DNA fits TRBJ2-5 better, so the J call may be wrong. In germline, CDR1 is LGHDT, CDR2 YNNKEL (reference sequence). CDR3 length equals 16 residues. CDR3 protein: CASSQRAGISQETQYF. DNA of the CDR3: TGTGCCAGCAGCCAGCGAGCGGGGATAAGCCAAGAGACCCAGTACTTC.

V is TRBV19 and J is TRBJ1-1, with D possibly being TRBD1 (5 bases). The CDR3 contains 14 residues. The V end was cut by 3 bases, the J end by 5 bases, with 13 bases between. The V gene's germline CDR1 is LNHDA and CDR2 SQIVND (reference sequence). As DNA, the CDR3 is TGTGCCAGTAGTATCTCAGGGACCCGGACTGAAGCTTTCTTT. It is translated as CASSISGTRTEAFF.

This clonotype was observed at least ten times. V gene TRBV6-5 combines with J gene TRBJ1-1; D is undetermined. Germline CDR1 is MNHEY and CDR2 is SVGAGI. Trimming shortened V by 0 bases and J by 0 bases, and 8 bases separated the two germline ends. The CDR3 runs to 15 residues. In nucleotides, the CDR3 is TGTGCCAGCAGTTACTCGCCGGGCCTGAACACTGAAGCTTTCTTT. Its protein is CASSYSPGLNTEAFF.

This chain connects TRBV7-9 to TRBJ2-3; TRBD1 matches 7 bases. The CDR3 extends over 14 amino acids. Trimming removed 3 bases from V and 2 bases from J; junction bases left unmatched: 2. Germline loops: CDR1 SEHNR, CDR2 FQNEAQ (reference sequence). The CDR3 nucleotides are TGTGCCAGCAGCTTCGACAGGGCCACAGATACGCAGTATTTT. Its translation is CASSFDRATDTQYF. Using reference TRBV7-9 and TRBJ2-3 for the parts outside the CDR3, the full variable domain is DTGVSQNPRHKITKRGQNVTFRCDPISEHNRLYWYRQTLGQGPEFLTYFQNEAQLEKSRLLSDRFSAERPKGSFSTLEIQRTEQGDSAMYLCASSFDRATDTQYFGPGTRLTVL.

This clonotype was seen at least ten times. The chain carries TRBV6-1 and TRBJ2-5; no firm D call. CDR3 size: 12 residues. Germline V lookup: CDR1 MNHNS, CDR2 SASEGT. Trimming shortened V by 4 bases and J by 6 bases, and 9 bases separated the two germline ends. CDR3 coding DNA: TGTGCCAGCAGTGCCTCAGCCAAGACCCAGTACTTC. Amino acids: CASSASAKTQYF.

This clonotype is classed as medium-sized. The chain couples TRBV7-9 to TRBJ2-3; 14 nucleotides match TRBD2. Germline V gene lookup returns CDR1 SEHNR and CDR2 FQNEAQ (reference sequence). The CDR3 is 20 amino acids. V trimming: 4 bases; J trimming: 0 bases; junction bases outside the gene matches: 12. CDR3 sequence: CASSSSPGTSGGSSTDTQYF. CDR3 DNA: TGTGCCAGCAGCTCCAGTCCCGGGACTAGCGGGGGCTCTAGCACAGATACGCAGTATTTT.

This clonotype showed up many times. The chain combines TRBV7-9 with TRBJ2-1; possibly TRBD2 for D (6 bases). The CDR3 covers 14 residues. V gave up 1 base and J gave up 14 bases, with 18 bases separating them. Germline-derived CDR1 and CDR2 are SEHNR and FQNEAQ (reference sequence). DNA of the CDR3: TGTGCCAGCAGCTTAGGGGAGGCTCTTCCCTTGGAGTTCTTC. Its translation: CASSLGEALPLEFF.

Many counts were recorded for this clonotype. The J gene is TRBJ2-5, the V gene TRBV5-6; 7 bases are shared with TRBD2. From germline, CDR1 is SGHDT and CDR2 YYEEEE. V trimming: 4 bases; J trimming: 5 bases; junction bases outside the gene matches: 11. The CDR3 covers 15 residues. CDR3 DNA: TGTGCCAGCAGCCGTGAGGCTAGCGGAAGGGAGACCCAGTACTTC. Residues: CASSREASGRETQYF.

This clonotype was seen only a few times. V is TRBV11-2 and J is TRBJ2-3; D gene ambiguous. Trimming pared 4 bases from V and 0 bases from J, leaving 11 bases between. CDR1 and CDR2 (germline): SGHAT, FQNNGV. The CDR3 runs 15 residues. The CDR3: CASSSYEQSTDTQYF. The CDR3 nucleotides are TGTGCCAGCAGCTCTTACGAGCAGAGCACAGATACGCAGTATTTT.

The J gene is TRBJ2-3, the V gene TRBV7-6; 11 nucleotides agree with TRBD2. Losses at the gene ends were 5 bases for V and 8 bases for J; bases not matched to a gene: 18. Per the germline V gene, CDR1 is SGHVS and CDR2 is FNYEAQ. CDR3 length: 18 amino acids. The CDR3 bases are TGTGCCAGCAGCCTCGCCGGGACTAGCGGTTCCGGGGATGGTACGCAGTATTTT. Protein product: CASSLAGTSGSGDGTQYF.

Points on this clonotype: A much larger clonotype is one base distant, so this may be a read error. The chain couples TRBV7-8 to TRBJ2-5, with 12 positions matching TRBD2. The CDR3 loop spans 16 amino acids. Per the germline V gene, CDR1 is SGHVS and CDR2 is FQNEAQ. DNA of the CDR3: TGTGCCAGCACCTTAACGACTAGCGGGAGTGGGCAGACCCAGTACTTC. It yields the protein CASTLTTSGSGQTQYF.

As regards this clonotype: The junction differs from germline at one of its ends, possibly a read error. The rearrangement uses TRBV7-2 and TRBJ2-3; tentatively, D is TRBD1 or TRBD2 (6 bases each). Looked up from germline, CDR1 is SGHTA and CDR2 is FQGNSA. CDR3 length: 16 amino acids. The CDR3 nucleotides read TGTGCCAGCGGGGGGCGTGGGGGGCAACGCCAAGATACCCAGTATTTT. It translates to CASGGRGGQRQDTQYF.

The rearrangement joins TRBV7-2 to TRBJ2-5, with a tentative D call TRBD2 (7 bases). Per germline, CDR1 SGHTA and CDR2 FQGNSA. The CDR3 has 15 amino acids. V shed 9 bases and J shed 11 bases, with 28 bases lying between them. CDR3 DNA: TGTGCCAGGGGGTCTGGGGGGGGGGGCACAGATACGCAGTACTTC. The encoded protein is CARGSGGGGTDTQYF.

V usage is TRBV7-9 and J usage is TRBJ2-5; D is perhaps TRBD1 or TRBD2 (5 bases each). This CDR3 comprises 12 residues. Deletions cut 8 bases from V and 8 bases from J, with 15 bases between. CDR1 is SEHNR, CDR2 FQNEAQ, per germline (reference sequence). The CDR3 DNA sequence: TGTGCCAGCGGACGGGACCTTGCCACCCAGTACTTC. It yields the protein CASGRDLATQYF.

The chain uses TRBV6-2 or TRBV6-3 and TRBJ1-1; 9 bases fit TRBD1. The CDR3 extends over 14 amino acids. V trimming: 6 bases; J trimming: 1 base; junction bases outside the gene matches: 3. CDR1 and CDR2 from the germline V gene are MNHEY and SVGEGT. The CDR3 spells CASRGQGPNTEAFF. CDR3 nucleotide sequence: TGTGCCAGCAGAGGACAGGGGCCGAACACTGAAGCTTTCTTT.

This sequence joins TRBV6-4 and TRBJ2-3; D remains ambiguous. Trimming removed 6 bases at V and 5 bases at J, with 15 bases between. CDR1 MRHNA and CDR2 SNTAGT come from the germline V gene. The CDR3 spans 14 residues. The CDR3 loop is CASSPDQSGDTQYF. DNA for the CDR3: TGTGCCAGCAGCCCCGACCAGTCGGGAGATACGCAGTATTTT.

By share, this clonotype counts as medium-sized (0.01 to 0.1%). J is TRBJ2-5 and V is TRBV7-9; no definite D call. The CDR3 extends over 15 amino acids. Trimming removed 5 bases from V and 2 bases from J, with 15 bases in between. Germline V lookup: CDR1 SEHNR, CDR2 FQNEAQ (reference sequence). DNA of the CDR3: TGTGCCAGCAGCCACCAGTCGGGCTATCAAGAGACCCAGTACTTC. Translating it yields CASSHQSGYQETQYF.

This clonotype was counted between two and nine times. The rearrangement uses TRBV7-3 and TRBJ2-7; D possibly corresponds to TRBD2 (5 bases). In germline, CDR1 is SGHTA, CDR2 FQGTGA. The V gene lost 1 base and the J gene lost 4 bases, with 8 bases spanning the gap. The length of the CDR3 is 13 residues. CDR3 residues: CASSLNPGYEQYF. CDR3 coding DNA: TGTGCCAGCAGCTTAAATCCGGGGTACGAGCAGTACTTC. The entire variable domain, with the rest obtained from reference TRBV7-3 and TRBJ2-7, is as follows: GAGVSQTPSNKVTEKGKYVELRCDPISGHTALYWYRQSLGQGPEFLIYFQGTGAADDSGLPNDRFFAVRPEGSVSTLKIQRTERGDSAVYLCASSLNPGYEQYFGPGTRLTVT.

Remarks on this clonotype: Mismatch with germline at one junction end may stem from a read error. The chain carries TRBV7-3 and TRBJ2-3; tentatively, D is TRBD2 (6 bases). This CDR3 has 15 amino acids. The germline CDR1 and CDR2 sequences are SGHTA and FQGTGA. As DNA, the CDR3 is TGTGCCAGGGGCTTCGGGGGTCGGGGCCAAGAGACGCAGTATTTC. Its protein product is CARGFGGRGQETQYF.

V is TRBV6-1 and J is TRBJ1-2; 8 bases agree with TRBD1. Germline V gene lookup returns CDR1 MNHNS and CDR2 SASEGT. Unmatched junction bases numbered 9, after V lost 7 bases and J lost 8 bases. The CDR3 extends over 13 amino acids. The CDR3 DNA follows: TGTGCCAGCAAAAAAACAGGGGGAGAAGGCTACACCTTC. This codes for CASKKTGGEGYTF.

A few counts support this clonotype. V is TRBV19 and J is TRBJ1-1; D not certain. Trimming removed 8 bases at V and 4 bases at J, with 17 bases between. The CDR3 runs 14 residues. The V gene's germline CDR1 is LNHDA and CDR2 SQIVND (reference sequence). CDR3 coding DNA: TGTGCCAGTGGGTGCGGTCCCCGGGGCACTGAAGCTTTCTTT. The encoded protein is CASGCGPRGTEAFF.

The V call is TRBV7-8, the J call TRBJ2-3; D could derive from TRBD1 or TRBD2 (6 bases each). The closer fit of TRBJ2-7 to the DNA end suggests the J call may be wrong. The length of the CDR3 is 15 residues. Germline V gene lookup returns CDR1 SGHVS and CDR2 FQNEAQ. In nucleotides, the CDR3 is TGTGCCGGGGGGTTAGGGGGGCGCGGCAAAGAGACGCAGTACTTC. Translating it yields CAGGLGGRGKETQYF.

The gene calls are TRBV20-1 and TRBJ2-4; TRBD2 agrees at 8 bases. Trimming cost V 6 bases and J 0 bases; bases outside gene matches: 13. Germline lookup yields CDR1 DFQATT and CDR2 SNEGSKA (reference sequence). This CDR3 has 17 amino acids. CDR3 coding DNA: TGCAGTGCGGGGGGGACTAGGGGATCACTAGCCAAAAACATTCAGTACTTC. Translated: CSAGGTRGSLAKNIQYF.

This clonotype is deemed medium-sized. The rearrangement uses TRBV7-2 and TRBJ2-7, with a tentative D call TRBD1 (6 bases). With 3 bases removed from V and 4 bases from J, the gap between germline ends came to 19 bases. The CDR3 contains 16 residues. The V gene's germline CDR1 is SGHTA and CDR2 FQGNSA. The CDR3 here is CASSLSTGTRGYEQYF. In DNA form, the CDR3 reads TGTGCCAGCAGCTTGTCGACAGGCACTAGAGGATACGAGCAGTACTTC.

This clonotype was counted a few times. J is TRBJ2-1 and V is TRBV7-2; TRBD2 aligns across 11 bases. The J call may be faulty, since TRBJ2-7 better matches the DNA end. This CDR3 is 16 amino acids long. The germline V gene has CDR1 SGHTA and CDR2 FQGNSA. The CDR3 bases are TGTGCCAGCAGCGTAAAAATAGCGGGGGGGCCCCACGAGCAGTACTTC. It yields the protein CASSVKIAGGPHEQYF.

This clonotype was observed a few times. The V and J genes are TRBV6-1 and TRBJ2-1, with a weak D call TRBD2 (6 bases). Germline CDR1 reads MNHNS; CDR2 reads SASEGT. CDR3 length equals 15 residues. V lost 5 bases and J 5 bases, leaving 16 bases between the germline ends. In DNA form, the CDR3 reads TGTGCCAGCAGTCTATCAGGAGGGCCCAACAATGAGCAGTTCTTC. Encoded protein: CASSLSGGPNNEQFF.